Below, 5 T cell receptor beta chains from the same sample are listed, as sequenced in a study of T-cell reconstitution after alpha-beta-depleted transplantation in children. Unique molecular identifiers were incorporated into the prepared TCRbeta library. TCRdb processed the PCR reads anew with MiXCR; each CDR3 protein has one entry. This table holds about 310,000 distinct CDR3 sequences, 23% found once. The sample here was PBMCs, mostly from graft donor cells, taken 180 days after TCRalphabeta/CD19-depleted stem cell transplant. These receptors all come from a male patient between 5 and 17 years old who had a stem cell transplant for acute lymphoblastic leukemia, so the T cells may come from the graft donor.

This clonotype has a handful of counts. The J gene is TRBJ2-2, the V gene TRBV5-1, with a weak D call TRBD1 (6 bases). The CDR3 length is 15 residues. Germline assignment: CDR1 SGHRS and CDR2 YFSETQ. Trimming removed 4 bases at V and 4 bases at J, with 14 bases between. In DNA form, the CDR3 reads TGCGCCAGCAGCCGGGAAACAGGGTTCACCGGGGAGCTGTTTTTT. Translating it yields CASSRETGFTGELFF. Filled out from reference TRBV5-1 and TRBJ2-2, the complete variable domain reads KAGVTQTPRYLIKTRGQQVTLSCSPISGHRSVSWYQQTPGQGLQFLFEYFSETQRNKGNFPGRFSGRQFSNSRSEMNVSTLELGDSALYLCASSRETGFTGELFFGEGSRLTVL.

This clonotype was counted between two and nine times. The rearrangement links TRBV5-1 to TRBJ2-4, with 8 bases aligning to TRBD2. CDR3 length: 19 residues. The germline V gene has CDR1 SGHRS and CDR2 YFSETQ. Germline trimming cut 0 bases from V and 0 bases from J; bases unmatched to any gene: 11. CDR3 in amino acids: CASSLEGVRLAGAKNIQYF. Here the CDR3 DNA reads TGCGCCAGCAGCTTGGAAGGGGTGCGGCTAGCGGGAGCCAAAAACATTCAGTACTTC.

As DNA, the CDR3 is TGCAGCGTTTACCGGGGAGGGGCAGATACGCAGTATTTT. It translates to CSVYRGGADTQYF. The chain links TRBV29-1 to TRBJ2-3; 7 nucleotides agree with TRBD2. The germline V gene encodes CDR1 SQVTM and CDR2 ANQGSEA. Unmatched junction bases numbered 6, after V lost 5 bases and J lost 4 bases. The length of the CDR3 is 13 residues.

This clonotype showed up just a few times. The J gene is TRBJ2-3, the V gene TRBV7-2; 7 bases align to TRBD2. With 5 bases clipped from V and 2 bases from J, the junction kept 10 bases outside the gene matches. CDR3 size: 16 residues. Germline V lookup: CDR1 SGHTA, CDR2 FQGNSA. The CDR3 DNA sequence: TGTGCCAGCAGCGGAAGCGGGGTCCGACCCACAGATACGCAGTATTTT. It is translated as CASSGSGVRPTDTQYF.

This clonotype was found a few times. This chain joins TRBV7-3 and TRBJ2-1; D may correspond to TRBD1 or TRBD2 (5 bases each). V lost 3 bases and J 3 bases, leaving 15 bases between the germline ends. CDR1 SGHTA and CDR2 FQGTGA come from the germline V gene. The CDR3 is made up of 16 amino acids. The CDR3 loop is CASSFLAGTGYNEQFF. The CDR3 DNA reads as TGTGCCAGCAGCTTTCTAGCAGGGACGGGCTACAATGAGCAGTTCTTC.